This entry describes one TCR beta chain. Trimming left V 7 bases short and J 5 bases short, with 15 bases between. The germline V gene encodes CDR1 MGHDK and CDR2 SYGVNS. The CDR3 covers 14 residues. The record originates from a study of shared clonotypes between healthy human individuals. Assay: immunoSEQ multiplex PCR; the TCRdb copy retains only in-frame clones and omits some. Of 450,000 to 500,000 clones in the sample, 70% to 80% are singletons; the top ten hold around 11%. The rearrangement uses TRBV25-1 and TRBJ2-1, with D unclear. Sequencing was carried out using PBMCs. This receptor was obtained from a woman aged 35 to 49 in good health. Some clones in this sample may be carry-over from other donors' samples. The DNA of the CDR3 is TGTGCCAGCAATAGAACGATGGGTCACAATGAGCAGTTCTTC. This codes for CASNRTMGHNEQFF.